These T cell receptor beta chains were read from a single sample in a study of CD4 and CD8 cells across lung adenocarcinoma regions. Each CDR3 protein gets one entry after TCRdb re-called the PCR reads with MiXCR. The sample consists of some 20,000 distinct CDR3 sequences, 54% of them appearing once. The material sequenced was CD8+ T cells from the center of a lung tumor. The source is a female donor with lung adenocarcinoma. The CD4 and CD8 labels of this study may be unreliable. CDR3s include the opening cysteine and the closing phenylalanine or tryptophan. The D gene is left open where the match is weak. Part of the rows lack a size; the others show once, few, many or a class for expanded clones.

j_call clone_size d_call v_call cdr3_aa cdr3_nt
TRBJ2-3 . TRBD2 TRBV29-1 CSVAFSGGADTQYF TGCAGCGTTGCCTTCAGCGGGGGAGCGGATACGCAGTATTTT
TRBJ2-7 once TRBD1 TRBV27 CASSFHRQGAYYSYEQYF TGTGCCAGCAGTTTCCATAGACAGGGGGCGTACTATTCCTACGAGCAGTACTTC
TRBJ2-1 . . TRBV7-2 CASSLDRETQFF TGTGCCAGCAGCTTAGACAGAGAGACCCAGTTCTTC
TRBJ2-3 once TRBD2 TRBV6-1 CASSEDTGGDPDTQYF TGTGCCAGCAGTGAAGACACGGGAGGGGACCCAGATACGCAGTATTTT
TRBJ2-1 . . TRBV27 CASSFAGLGQFF TGTGCCAGCAGTTTCGCGGGGCTGGGGCAGTTCTTC
TRBJ2-5 . . TRBV6-1 CASSPLGSGQETQYF TGTGCCAGCAGCCCCCTTGGTAGCGGCCAAGAGACCCAGTACTTC
TRBJ2-3 many . TRBV6-4 CASRPSGGRTDTQYF TGTGCCAGCAGGCCCTCCGGCGGGCGCACAGATACGCAGTATTTT
TRBJ1-4 . TRBD1 TRBV28 CASSLGQGANEKLFF TGTGCCAGCAGTTTAGGGCAGGGGGCTAATGAAAAACTGTTTTTT
TRBJ2-3 . . TRBV27 CASSGRRVQGTQYF TGTGCGAGCAGTGGGCGGCGGGTACAGGGTACGCAGTATTTC
TRBJ2-3 once TRBD2 TRBV6-1 CASSVTPAERGSSSPETQYF TGTGCCAGCAGCGTTACCCCGGCGGAGCGCGGGAGCAGTAGCCCAGAGACGCAGTATTTT
TRBJ2-3 once . TRBV6-1 CASSDVGLGGASTGTQYF TGTGCCAGCAGTGACGTGGGTCTGGGGGGTGCTAGCACAGGGACGCAGTATTTT
TRBJ2-5 . TRBD2 TRBV27 CVSGGHGRRDKETQYF TGTGTCAGCGGGGGGCACGGGCGCCGTGACAAAGAGACCCAGTACTTC
TRBJ2-1 . . TRBV7-2 CASSLRDKLNEQFF TGTGCCAGCAGCTTACGCGACAAGTTGAATGAGCAGTTCTTC
TRBJ2-3 . . TRBV27 CAGRPPDTQYF TGTGCCGGCCGTCCTCCAGATACGCAGTATTTC
TRBJ2-1 few TRBD2 TRBV6-1 CASSKLAEYNEQFF TGTGCCAGCAGTAAACTAGCGGAGTACAATGAGCAGTTCTTC
TRBJ2-1 . TRBD2 TRBV11-3 CASSLAGGYNEQFF TGTGCCAGCAGCTTAGCGGGAGGGTACAATGAGCAGTTCTTC
TRBJ2-7 few . TRBV10-1 CASGIRVVTGPYEQYF TGCGCCAGCGGCATCCGGGTCGTGACAGGCCCCTACGAGCAGTACTTC
TRBJ2-7 . TRBD2 TRBV6-1 CASSQRQTSGSNNEQYF TGTGCCAGCAGTCAACGGCAAACTAGCGGGAGTAACAATGAGCAGTACTTC
TRBJ2-4 . . TRBV27 CGRGPRVGAKNTQYF TGTGGCCGCGGGCCGCGGGTAGGAGCCAAAAACACTCAGTATTTC
TRBJ2-4 . . TRBV6-1 CASSELGGGGTDTQYF TGTGCCAGCAGTGAATTGGGGGGCGGAGGCACAGACACGCAGTACTTT
TRBJ2-3 . . TRBV27 CASSAGIGGGDAETQYF TGTGCCAGCAGTGCGGGGATAGGGGGCGGTGATGCAGAGACGCAGTATTTT
TRBJ2-1 . TRBD2 TRBV14 CASSLISGTSQFF TGTGCCAGCAGCTTGATATCCGGGACTAGCCAGTTCTTC
TRBJ2-7 . . TRBV6-1 CAGIGGRGAETQYF TGTGCGGGCATAGGGGGTCGTGGCGCAGAGACGCAGTACTTC
TRBJ2-7 . . TRBV27 CASSLWQGSYEQYF TGTGCCAGCAGTTTATGGCAGGGGTCCTACGAGCAGTACTTC
TRBJ1-2 . TRBD1 TRBV27 CASSFNRGRYGYTF TGTGCCAGCAGTTTCAACAGGGGAAGATATGGCTACACCTTC
TRBJ2-5 . TRBD2 TRBV6-2/TRBV6-3 CAGSGARDQETQYF TGTGCGGGGAGCGGGGCCCGTGACCAAGAGACCCAGTATTTC
TRBJ2-5 . . TRBV27 CASSLGKTQYF TGTGCCAGCAGTTTAGGAAAGACCCAGTACTTC
TRBJ2-2 . . TRBV4-1 CASSQVDMGFTGELFF TGCGCCAGCAGCCAAGTTGATATGGGATTCACCGGGGAGCTGTTTTTT
TRBJ2-4 . . TRBV5-4 CASSLGHLAKNIQYF TGTGCCAGCAGCTTGGGACATCTAGCCAAAAACATTCAGTACTTC
TRBJ2-5 . . TRBV4-1 CASSRLTGGAAGGKMIKETQYF TGCGCCAGCAGCCGCCTCACAGGGGGCGCAGCGGGAGGGAAGATGATCAAAGAGACGCAGTACTTC
TRBJ2-3 . . TRBV6-1 CASRKAGADTQYF TGTGCCAGCAGAAAGGCTGGCGCAGATACCCAGTACTTT
TRBJ2-3 . TRBD2 TRBV6-1 CASSETSGGAVTQYF TGTGCCAGCAGTGAAACTAGCGGGGGGGCAGTTACGCAGTATTTT
TRBJ2-5 few . TRBV7-2 CASSSYLGETQYF TGTGCCAGCAGCTCGTACCTCGGTGAGACCCAGTACTTC
TRBJ2-5 . . TRBV4-1 CASHRGLALEHETQYF TGCGCCAGCCATAGGGGATTGGCCTTAGAGCACGAGACCCAGTACTTC
TRBJ1-2 many TRBD1 TRBV10-1 CASSPGGDYGYTF TGCGCCAGCAGTCCAGGGGGCGACTATGGCTACACCTTC
TRBJ1-4 many TRBD1 TRBV10-1 CASSATTGGGEKLFF TGCGCCAGCAGTGCAACGACAGGGGGGGGTGAAAAACTGTTTTTT
TRBJ2-1 . . TRBV6-1 CASSPSLAVHEQFF TGTGCCAGCAGCCCGTCCCTAGCTGTCCATGAGCAGTTCTTC
TRBJ1-2 many TRBD1 TRBV6-1 CASSEAGTAYGYTF TGTGCCAGCAGTGAGGCCGGGACAGCATATGGCTACACCTTC
TRBJ2-7 . . TRBV6-1 CASKKTGVGTGEQFF TGTGCCAGCAAAAAGACGGGGGTGGGCACAGGTGAGCAGTTTTTT
TRBJ2-1 many . TRBV30 CAWTVNRIPGSEQFF TGTGCCTGGACCGTAAACCGAATACCTGGCAGTGAGCAGTTCTTC
TRBJ2-7 medium-sized TRBD2 TRBV12-3/TRBV12-4 CASSYAGTSSAEQYF TGTGCCAGCAGTTACGCCGGGACTAGCTCGGCCGAGCAGTACTTC
TRBJ2-7 . TRBD2 TRBV6-1 CASTQGTSGVNEQYF TGTGCCAGCACTCAAGGGACTAGCGGGGTTAACGAGCAGTACTTC
TRBJ2-3 once . TRBV27 CASSPSERTDTQYF TGTGCCAGCAGTCCCTCCGAGAGGACAGATACGCAGTATTTT
TRBJ2-3 . . TRBV11-2 CASSLTPGQRGTDTQYF TGTGCCAGCAGCTTAACCCCCGGACAGAGAGGGACAGATACGCAGTATTTT
TRBJ2-2 . . TRBV10-3 CAIRKYGKTGELFF TGTGCCATCAGGAAGTACGGGAAAACCGGGGAGCTGTTTTTT
TRBJ1-1 few TRBD1 TRBV6-1 CASRSDRGLNTEAFF TGTGCCAGCAGGTCTGACAGGGGGCTGAACACTGAAGCTTTCTTT
TRBJ2-1 . . TRBV5-1 CASSGTAASNEQFF TGCGCCAGCAGCGGGACCGCCGCCTCCAATGAGCAGTTCTTC
TRBJ2-4 . TRBD2 TRBV10-3 CAGNGAGEQDIQYF TGTGCCGGGAACGGGGCGGGAGAGCAAGACATTCAGTACTTC
TRBJ2-1 few . TRBV19 CASSDSGEQFF TGTGCCAGTAGTGACTCCGGTGAGCAGTTCTTC
TRBJ2-5 few . TRBV14 CAGSGGREPETQYF TGTGCCGGGTCTGGGGGCCGTGAGCCAGAGACCCAGTACTTC
TRBJ2-3 . TRBD1 TRBV7-6 CASSQTGAVDTQYF TGTGCCAGCAGCCAGACAGGGGCGGTAGATACGCAGTATTTT
TRBJ1-1 once . TRBV6-1 CASSVGGHKNTEAFF TGTGCCAGCAGTGTCGGGGGGCATAAGAATACTGAAGCTTTCTTT
TRBJ2-5 . . TRBV12-3/TRBV12-4 CASSNPGTGGFDQDTQYF TGTGCCAGCAGCAACCCCGGGACCGGGGGTTTTGACCAAGATACCCAGTACTTC